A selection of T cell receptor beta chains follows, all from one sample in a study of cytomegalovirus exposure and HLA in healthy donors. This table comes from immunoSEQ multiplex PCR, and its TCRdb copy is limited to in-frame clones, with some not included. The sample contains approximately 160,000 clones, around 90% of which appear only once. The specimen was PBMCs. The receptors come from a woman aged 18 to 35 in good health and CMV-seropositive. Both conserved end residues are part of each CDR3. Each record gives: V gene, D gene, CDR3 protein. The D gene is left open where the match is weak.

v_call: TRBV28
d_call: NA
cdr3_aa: CASSSGHEKLFF

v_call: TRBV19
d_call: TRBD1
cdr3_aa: CASSDRGRSYEQYF

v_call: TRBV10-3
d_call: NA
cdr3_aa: CAISERGLEAFF

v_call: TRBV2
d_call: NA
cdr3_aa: CASSGGGQTTYEQYF

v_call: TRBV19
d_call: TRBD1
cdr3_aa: CASSGQATSTDTQYF

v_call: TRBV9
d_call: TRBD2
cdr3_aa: CASSVGTSENEQFF

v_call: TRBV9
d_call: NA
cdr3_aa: CASSVSGQETQYF

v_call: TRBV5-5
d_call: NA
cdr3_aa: CASSLVDSSNQPQHF

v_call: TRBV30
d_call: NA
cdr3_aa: CAWSIIRDTEAFF

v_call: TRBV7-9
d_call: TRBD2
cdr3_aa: CASSSKGLAGARTGELFF

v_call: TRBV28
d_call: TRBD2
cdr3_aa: CASSLSGTENIQYF

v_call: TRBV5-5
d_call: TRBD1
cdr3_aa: CASSPTGTGLYEQYF

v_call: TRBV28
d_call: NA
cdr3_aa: CASSFPRGIGNTEAFF

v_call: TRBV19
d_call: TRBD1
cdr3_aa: CASSRGTGGRGYGYTF

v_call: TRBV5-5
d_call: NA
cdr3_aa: CASSLGEAKNIQYF

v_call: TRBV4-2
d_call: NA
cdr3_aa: CASSQENSAAYQSRDEQYF

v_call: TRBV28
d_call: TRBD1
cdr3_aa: CASSSKGAGANVLTF

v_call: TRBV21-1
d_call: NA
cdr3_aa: CASMKRRPNTEAFF

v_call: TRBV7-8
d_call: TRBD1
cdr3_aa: CASSFMGQSYEQYF

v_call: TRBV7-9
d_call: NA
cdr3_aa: CASSLRTEQETQYF

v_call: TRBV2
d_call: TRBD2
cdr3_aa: CASSGTSGRDEQFF

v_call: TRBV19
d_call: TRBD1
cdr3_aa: CASSETGDRSLEQYF

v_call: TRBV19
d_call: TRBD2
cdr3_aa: CASSMLGTRELFF

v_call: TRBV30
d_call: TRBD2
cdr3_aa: CAWRDIAGRKTDTQYF

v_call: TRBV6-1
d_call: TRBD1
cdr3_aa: CASRGQGAWDQPQHF

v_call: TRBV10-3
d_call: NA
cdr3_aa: CAIMGAPNQPQHF

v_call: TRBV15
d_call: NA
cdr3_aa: CATQPGSTDTQYF

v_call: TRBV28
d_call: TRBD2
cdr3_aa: CASSLATPGLAGSSGANVLTF

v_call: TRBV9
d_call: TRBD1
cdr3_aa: CASSPQRPPGQGSGANVLTF

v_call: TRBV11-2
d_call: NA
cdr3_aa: CASSLKAAGKVDEQYF

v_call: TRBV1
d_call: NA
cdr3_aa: CTSSLYRVAGVGQETQYF

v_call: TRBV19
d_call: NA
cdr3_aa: CASSASRGTEAFF

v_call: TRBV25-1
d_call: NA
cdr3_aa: CAITGPGNIQYF

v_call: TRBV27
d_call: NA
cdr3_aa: CASTPRGSTEAFF

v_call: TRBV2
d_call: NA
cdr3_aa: CASTHQGSAYNEQFF

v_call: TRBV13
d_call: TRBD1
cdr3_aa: CASSSPGQGNTEAFF

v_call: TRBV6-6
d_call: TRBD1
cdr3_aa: CASSSRTGGNSPLHF

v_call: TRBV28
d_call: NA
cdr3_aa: CASSLYRGGWGNEQFF

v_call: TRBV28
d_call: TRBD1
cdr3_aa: CASSLMDRVSGNTIYF

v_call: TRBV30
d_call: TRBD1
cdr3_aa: CAWSTPGTGLEKLFF

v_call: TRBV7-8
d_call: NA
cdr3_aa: CASSPRYPYEQYF